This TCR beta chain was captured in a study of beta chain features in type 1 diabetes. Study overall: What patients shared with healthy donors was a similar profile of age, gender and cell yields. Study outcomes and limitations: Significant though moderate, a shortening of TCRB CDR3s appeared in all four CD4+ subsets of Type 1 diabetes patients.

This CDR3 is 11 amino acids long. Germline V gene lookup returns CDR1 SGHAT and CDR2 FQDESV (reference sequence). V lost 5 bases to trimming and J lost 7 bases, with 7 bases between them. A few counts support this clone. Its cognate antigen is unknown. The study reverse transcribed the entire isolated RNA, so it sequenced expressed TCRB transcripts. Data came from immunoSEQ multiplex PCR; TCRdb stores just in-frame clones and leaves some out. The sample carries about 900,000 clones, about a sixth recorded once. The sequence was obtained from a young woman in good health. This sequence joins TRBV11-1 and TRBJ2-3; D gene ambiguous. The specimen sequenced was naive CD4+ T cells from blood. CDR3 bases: TGTGCCAGCAGCGCCCAACATACGCAGTATTTT. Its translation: CASSAQHTQYF.